These T cell receptor beta chains were read from a single sample in a study of shared clonotypes between healthy human individuals. Produced via immunoSEQ multiplex PCR; TCRdb's table is partial and in-frame only. Seen here are 2 million to 2.5 million clones, roughly 92% observed once, and the top ten hold roughly 0.34%. Sequencing input: naive CD4+ T cells from PBMCs. The receptors were gathered from a man aged 18 to 29 in good health. Some clones in this sample may be carry-over from other donors' samples. Each CDR3 is given without its conserved first and last residue.

V,CDR3
TRBV27,ASSPMTLRVYNEQF
TRBV28,ASKRVTNEKLF
TRBV18,ASSPGQGNNQPQH
TRBV5-1,ASSLNGKGAGEKLF
TRBV7-9,ASSLASGQGTHEQY
TRBV5-1,ASSLSEQITDTQY
TRBV7-2,ASSPRGLAGYEQY
TRBV7-2,ASSPPGLAGFGSYNEQF
TRBV2,ASSERTGDQPQH
TRBV5-1,ASNSQGRATEAF
TRBV4-1,ASSQVGATSGLYNEQF
TRBV6-5,ASSQNYEQY
TRBV2,ASRASSGGDTQY
TRBV28,ASSLRSGHAF
TRBV27,ASRGGEGARGYT
TRBV28,ASSPRDRDSQPQH
TRBV6-1,ASLSQGRYEQY
TRBV2,ASSEAFGST
TRBV28,ASSLSASGTYEQY
TRBV19,ASHPGWNVGETQY
TRBV28,ASSRLFRHYEQY
TRBV6-5,AGGYSNQPQH
TRBV4-1,ASSQDIPGQLYEQY
TRBV7-3,ASSPSPDSATIY
TRBV28,ASRTGADYNEQF
TRBV5-1,ASSLDGGPSSGAKNIQY
TRBV4-2,ASSRSANTEAF
TRBV28,ASSSVHSYT
TRBV29-1,SAGQGNIQY
TRBV6-5,ASSSQSTNPREQY
TRBV9,ASSVEGALNYGYT
TRBV15,ATSRDRSNYGYT
TRBV7-2,ASSLGPPESSYEQY
TRBV2,ASSVREYQETQY
TRBV4-1,ASSQVQGQSTDTQY
TRBV30,AWSVVAGPLGQY
TRBV5-8,ASSSGRSIQETQY
TRBV28,ASKQGLKPQH
TRBV19,ASSIAPQGTEAF
TRBV5-1,ASSLGATATNHEKLF
TRBV9,ASSGELAGFYNEQF
TRBV9,ASSVEGHRYEQF
TRBV18,ASSSGTGVYNEQF
TRBV12-5,ASAPSYGTDTQY
TRBV5-1,ASSLLAGGPHEQF
TRBV11-3,ASSLWGGSYEQF
TRBV30,AWFRQPRYGYT
TRBV4-3,ASSQDTHTPTYEQY
TRBV5-1,ASSLGWTGNTEAF
TRBV5-1,ASPFRQGPGEQY
TRBV28,ASRAPSGFYEQY
TRBV11-2,ASSRSRETQY
TRBV7-2,ASSHGTDYAEAF